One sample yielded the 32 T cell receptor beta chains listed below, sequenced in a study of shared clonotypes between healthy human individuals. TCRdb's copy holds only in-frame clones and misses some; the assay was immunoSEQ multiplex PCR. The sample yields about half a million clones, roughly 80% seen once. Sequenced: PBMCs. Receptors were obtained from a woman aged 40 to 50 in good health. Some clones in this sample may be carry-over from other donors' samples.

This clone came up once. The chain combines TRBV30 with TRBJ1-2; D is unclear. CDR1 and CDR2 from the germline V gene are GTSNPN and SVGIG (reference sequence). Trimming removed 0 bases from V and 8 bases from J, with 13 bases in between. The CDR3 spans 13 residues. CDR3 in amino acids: CAWSVLLAIGYTF. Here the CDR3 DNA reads TGTGCCTGGAGTGTACTCCTAGCCATAGGCTACACCTTC.

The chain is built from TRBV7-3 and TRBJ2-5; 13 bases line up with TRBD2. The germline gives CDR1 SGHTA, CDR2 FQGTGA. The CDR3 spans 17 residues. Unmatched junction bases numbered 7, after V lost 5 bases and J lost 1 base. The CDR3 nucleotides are TGTGCCAGCAGCCGGGCCGGGACTAGCGGGACCCAAGAGACCCAGTACTTC. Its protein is CASSRAGTSGTQETQYF.

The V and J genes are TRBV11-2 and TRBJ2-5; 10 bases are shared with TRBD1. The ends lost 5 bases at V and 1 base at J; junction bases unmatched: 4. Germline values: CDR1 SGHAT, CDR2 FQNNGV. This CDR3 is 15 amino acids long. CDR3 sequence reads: CASSGGTGVQETQYF. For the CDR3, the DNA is TGTGCCAGCAGCGGGGGGACAGGGGTCCAAGAGACCCAGTACTTC.

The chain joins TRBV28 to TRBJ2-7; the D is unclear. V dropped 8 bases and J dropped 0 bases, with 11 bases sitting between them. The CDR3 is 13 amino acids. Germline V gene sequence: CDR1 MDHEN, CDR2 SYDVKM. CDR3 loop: CASGAHHSYEQYF. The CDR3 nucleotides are TGTGCCAGCGGAGCGCATCACTCCTACGAGCAGTACTTC. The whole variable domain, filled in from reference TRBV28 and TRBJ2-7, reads DVKVTQSSRYLVKRTGEKVFLECVQDMDHENMFWYRQDPGLGLRLIYFSYDVKMKEKGDIPEGYSVSREKKERFSLILESASTNQTSMYLCASGAHHSYEQYFGPGTRLTVT.

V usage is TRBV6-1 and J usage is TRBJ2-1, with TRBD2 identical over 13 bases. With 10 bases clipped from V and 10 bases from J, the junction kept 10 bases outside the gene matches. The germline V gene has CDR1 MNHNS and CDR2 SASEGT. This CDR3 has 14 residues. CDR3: CATRTSGSFGEQFF. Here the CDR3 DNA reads TGTGCCACTAGGACTAGCGGGAGCTTTGGAGAGCAGTTCTTC.

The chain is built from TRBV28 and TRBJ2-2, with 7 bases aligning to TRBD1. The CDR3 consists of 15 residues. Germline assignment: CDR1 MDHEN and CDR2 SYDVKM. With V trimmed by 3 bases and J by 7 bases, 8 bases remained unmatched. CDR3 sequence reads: CASSFEGGVNGELFF. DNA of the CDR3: TGTGCCAGCAGTTTTGAAGGGGGCGTCAACGGGGAGCTGTTTTTT.

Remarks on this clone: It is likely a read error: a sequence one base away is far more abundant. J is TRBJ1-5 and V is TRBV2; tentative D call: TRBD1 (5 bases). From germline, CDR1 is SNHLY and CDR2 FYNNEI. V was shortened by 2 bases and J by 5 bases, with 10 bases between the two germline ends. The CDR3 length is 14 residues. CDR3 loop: CASSEQGGDQPQHF. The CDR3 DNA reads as TGTGCCAGCAGTGAACAGGGTGGGGATCAGCCCCAGCATTTT.

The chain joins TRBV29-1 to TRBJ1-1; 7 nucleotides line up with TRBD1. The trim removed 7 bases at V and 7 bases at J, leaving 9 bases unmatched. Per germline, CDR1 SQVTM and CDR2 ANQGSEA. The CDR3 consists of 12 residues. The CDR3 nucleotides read TGCAGCGGGAAACAGGGGATAGGTGAAGCTTTCTTT. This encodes CSGKQGIGEAFF.

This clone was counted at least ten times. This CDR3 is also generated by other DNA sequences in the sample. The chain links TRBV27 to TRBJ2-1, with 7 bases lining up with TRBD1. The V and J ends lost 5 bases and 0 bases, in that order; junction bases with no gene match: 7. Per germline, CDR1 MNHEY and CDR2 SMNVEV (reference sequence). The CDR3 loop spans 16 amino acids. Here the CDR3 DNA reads TGTGCCAGCAGTATCGACAGGGCGAGCTCCTACAATGAGCAGTTCTTC. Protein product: CASSIDRASSYNEQFF.

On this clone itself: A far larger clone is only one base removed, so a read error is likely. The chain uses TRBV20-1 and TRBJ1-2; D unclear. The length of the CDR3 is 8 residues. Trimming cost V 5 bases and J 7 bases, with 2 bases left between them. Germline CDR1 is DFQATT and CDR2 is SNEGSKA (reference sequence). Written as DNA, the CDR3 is TGCAGTGCTGGTGGCTACACCTTC. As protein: CSAGGYTF.

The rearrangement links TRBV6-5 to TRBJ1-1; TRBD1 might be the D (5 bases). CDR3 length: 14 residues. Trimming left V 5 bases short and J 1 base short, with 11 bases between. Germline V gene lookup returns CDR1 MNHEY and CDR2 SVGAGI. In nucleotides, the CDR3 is TGTGCCAGCAGTACGGGGCGGAGGAACACTGAAGCTTTCTTT. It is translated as CASSTGRRNTEAFF.

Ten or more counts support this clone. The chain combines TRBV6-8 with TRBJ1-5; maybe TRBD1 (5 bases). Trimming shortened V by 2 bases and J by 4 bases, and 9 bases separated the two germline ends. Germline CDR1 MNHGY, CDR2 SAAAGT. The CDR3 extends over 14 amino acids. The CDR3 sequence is CASSYGTENQPQHF. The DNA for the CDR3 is TGTGCCAGCAGTTACGGGACGGAGAATCAGCCCCAGCATTTT.

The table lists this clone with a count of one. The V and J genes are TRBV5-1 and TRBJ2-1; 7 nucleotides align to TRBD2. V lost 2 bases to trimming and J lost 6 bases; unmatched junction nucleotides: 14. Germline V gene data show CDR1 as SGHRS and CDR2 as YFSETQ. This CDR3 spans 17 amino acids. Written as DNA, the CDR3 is TGCGCCAGCAGCTTAAGAGCGGGGTCTAAATTGGGCAATGAGCAGTTCTTC. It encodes CASSLRAGSKLGNEQFF.

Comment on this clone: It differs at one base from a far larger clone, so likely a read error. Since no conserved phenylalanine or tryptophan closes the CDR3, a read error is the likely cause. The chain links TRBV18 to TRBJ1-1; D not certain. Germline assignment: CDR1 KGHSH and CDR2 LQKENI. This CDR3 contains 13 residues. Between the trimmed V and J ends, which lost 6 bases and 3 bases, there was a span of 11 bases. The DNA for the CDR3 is TGTGCCAGCTCCACCCAGGATGACACTGAAGCTTTCTCT. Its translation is CASSTQDDTEAFS.

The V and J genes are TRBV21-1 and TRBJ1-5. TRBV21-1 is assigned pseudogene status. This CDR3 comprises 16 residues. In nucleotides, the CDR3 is TGTGCCAGCAGCAAATCCCCCGATGGAGGTAATCAGCCCCAGCATTTT. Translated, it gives CASSKSPDGGNQPQHF.

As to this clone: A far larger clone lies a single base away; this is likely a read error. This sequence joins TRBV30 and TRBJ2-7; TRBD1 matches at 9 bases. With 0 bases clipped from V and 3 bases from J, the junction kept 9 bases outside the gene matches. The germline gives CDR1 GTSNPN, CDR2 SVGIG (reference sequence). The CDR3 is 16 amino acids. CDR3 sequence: CAWSVQGTGKGYEQYF. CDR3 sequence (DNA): TGTGCCTGGAGTGTACAGGGGACAGGGAAAGGCTACGAGCAGTACTTC.

CDR3 nucleotide sequence: TGTGCCAGCAGCCCCCTACGTGAGGGACACAGTCGCCCCTACGAGCAGTACTTC. It translates to CASSPLREGHSRPYEQYF. The V gene is TRBV11-2, the J gene TRBJ2-7, with a weak D call TRBD1 (6 bases). Per the germline V gene, CDR1 is SGHAT and CDR2 is FQNNGV. The V and J ends lost 5 bases and 2 bases respectively, with 25 bases between them. CDR3 length: 18 amino acids.

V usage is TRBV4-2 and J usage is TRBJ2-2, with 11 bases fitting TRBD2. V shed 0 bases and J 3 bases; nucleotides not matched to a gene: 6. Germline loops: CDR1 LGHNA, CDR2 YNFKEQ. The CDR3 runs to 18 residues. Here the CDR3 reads CASSQDLAGGEYTGELFF. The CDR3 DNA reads TGTGCCAGCAGCCAAGATTTAGCGGGAGGGGAATACACCGGGGAGCTGTTTTTT.

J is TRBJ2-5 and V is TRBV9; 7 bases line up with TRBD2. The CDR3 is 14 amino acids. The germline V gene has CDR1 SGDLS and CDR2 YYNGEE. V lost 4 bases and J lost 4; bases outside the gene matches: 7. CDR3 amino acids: CASSPRDYLETQYF. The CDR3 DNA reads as TGTGCCAGCAGCCCTCGGGACTACTTAGAGACCCAGTACTTC.

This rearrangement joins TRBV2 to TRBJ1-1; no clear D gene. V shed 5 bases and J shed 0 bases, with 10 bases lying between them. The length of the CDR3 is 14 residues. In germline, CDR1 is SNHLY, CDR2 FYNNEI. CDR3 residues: CASSTFSLNTEAFF. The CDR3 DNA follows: TGTGCCAGCAGTACCTTTAGTTTGAACACTGAAGCTTTCTTT.

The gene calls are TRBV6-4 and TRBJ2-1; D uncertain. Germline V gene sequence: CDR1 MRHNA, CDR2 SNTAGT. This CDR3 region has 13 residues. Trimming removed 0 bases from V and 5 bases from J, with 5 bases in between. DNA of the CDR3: TGTGCCAGCAGTGACTCTTCGAACAATGAGCAGTTCTTC. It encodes CASSDSSNNEQFF.

As DNA, the CDR3 is TGTGCCAGCAGCTTACGGGGGCCTAGCGGGAGCTTTCCGAACAATGAGCAGTTCTTC. Its translation is CASSLRGPSGSFPNNEQFF. The chain joins TRBV7-3 to TRBJ2-1; 10 bases match TRBD2. This CDR3 is built from 19 residues. Germline loops: CDR1 SGHTA, CDR2 FQGTGA. The ends lost 2 bases at V and 5 bases at J; junction bases unmatched: 15.

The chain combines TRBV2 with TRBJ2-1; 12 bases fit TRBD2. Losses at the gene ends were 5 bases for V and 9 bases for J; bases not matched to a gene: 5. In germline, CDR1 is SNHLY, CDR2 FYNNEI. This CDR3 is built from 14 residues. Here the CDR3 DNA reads TGTGCCAGCAGTAGACTAGCGGGAGCCGGTGAGCAGTTCTTC. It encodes CASSRLAGAGEQFF.

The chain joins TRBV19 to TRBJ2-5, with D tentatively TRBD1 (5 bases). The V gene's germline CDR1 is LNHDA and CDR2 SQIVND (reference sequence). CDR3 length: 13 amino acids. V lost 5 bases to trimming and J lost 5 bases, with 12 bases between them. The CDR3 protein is CASSSGSRETQYF. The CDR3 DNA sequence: TGTGCCAGTAGTTCAGGGTCCAGGGAGACCCAGTACTTC.

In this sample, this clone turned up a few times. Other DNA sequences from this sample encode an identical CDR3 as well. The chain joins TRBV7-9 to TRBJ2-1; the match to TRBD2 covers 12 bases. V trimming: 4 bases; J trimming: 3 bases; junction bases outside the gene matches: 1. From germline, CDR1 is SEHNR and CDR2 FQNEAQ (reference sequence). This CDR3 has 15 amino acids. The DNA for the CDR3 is TGTGCCAGCAGCTCGGGACTAGCGGGCTACAATGAGCAGTTCTTC. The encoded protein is CASSSGLAGYNEQFF.

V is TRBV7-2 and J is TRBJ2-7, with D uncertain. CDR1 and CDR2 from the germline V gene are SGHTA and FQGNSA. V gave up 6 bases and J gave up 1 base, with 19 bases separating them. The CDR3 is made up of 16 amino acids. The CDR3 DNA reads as TGTGCCAGCAGTTACCCCGCCGGGTCCTTTTCCTACGAGCAGTACTTC. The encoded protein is CASSYPAGSFSYEQYF. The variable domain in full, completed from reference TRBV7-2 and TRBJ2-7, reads GAGVSQSPSNKVTEKGKDVELRCDPISGHTALYWYRQSLGQGLEFLIYFQGNSAPDKSGLPSDRFSAERTGGSVSTLTIQRTQQEDSAVYLCASSYPAGSFSYEQYFGPGTRLTVT.

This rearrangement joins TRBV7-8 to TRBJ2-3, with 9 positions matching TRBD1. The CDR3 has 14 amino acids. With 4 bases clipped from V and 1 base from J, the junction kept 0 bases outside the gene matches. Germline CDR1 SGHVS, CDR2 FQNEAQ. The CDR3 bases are TGTGCCAGCAGCTGGACAGGGGGCACAGATACGCAGTATTTT. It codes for CASSWTGGTDTQYF.

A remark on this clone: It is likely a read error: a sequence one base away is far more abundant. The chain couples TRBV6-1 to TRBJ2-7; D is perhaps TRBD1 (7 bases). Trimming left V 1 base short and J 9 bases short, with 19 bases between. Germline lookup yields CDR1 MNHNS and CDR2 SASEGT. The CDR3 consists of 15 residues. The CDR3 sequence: CASSEEEGAHVGQYF. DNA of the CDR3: TGTGCCAGCAGTGAAGAGGAGGGGGCGCATGTCGGGCAGTACTTC.

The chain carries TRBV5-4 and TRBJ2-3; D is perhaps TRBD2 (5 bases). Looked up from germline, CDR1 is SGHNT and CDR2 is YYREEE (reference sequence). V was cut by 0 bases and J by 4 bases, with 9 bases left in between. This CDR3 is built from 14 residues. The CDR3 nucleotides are TGTGCCAGCAGCTTGGTCCCTAGCTCAGATACGCAGTATTTT. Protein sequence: CASSLVPSSDTQYF.

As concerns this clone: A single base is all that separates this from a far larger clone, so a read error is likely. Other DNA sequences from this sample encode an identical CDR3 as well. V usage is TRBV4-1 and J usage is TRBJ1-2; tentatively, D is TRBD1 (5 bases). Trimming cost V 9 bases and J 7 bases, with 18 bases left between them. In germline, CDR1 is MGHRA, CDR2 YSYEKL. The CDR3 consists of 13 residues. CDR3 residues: CASTRMGGTGYTF. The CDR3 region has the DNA TGCGCCAGTACCCGTATGGGGGGTACTGGCTACACCTTC.

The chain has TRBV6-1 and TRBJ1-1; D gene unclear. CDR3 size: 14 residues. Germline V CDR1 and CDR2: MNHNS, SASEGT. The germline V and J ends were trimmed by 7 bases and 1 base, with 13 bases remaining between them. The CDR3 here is CASTQIFGNTEAFF. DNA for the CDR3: TGTGCCAGCACTCAAATTTTTGGGAACACTGAAGCTTTCTTT.

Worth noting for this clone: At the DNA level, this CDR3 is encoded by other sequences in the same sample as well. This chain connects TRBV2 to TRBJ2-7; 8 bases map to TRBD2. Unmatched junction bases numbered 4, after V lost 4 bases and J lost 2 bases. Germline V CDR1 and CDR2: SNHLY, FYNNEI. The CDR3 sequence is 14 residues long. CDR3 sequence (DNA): TGTGCCAGCAGTGGTCTAGCGGGCACCTACGAGCAGTACTTC. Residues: CASSGLAGTYEQYF.